This entry lists 2 T cell receptor beta chains sequenced from one sample in a study of shared clonotypes between healthy human individuals (TCRdb year 2020). The receptor library was made with the immunoSEQ multiplex PCR assay. TCRdb carries this immuneACCESS record with in-frame sequences only. Its versions omit some clonotypes, under half of them owing to an unresolved V gene in the studies checked, with the rest unexplained. The sample yields about 1 million clones; more than 60% were counted once. Approximately 1.5% of the sample is held by the ten biggest clonotypes. Source material: memory CD4+ T cells sorted from blood. What the cell subset or site label conveys for this sample: CD45RA-negative fraction. The receptors here all came from a man between 18 and 29 years old in good health.

The chain combines TRBV6-6 with TRBJ1-5; D is possibly TRBD1 (6 bases). Germline CDR1 and CDR2: MNHNY and SVGAGI (reference sequence). The CDR3 spans 16 residues. The ends were cut back, 6 bases at V and 0 bases at J, with 15 bases in the middle. The chain's CDR3 is CASRPTGGDSNQPQHF. Written as DNA, the CDR3 is TGTGCCAGCAGACCTACCGGGGGCGATAGCAATCAGCCCCAGCATTTT.

This clone was seen once. This chain connects TRBV27 to TRBJ1-5; weak D call: TRBD1 (6 bases). Germline-derived CDR1 and CDR2 are MNHEY and SMNVEV (reference sequence). CDR3 length: 14 amino acids. V was pared by 6 bases and J by 4 bases, with 13 bases between. CDR3 in amino acids: CASRPGVGNQPQHF. In nucleotides, the CDR3 is TGTGCCAGCAGGCCAGGGGTAGGGAATCAGCCCCAGCATTTT.